Given below is one T cell receptor beta chain in context. This clonotype showed up just a few times. What this receptor recognizes is not known. One base away there is no much larger clone; base qualities are not given. The TCR beta CDR3 regions were amplified from RNA transcripts. A first-round RT-PCR of the TCR CDR3 used the HTBI primer set with the Qiagen OneStep RT-PCR kit. The libraries were constructed in a second round of multiplex PCR and then size-selected and purified. Libraries were sequenced paired-end with 100 bp reads on an Illumina HiSeq2000. Under the source paper's analysis protocol: SOAPnuke was used to process the raw data, removing reads that contained adapters or uncalled bases, had a mean Phred below 15, or lacked an exact match to the constant primer or identifier. High-quality paired reads were merged with COPE v1.2.5, and unique nucleotide sequences were defined as clonotypes. Clonotypes were aligned to IMGT TRBV, TRBD and TRBJ reference segments using MiTCR v1.1. The analysis included only V-J combinations with a frequency above 0.0001, which together covered 99.2% of the repertoires. The TCS score was defined as the ratio of F50 (clonal expansion) to E x V (chaos), calculated using BLOSUM62-based TCRdist between CDR3 peptides within each V-J. Welch's t-statistics and random forest reduced around 520 V-J features to about 12, which were used in a naive Bayes classifier (R e1071). The public sequencing data were trimmed at Q25 with fastp and processed into clonotypes with MiXCR by TCRdb, which kept only in-frame beta chains. Duplicate CDR3 protein sequences are folded into a single record with the most common DNA and genes. These V and J calls originate from TCRdb's pipeline instead of the authors' own analysis. Recorded for this sample are about 300,000 distinct CDR3 sequences; roughly 19% of them occurred a single time. The top ten clones comprise under 40% of the sample.

The record originates from a study of T cells in Graves' hyperthyroidism and ophthalmopathy (dated by TCRdb to the late 2010s). The study in broad terms: Peripheral blood was sampled at the time of initial diagnosis, prior to any treatment. A discovery cohort of approximately 100 patients, roughly 45 with Graves' ophthalmopathy and approximately 55 with stable Graves' hyperthyroidism, was used to find distinguishing TCR V-J signatures. Prospective prediction of ophthalmopathy was tested in an independent validation cohort of 18 hyperthyroidism patients and 17 patients who later progressed to ophthalmopathy. The approximately 95 discovery patients were divided at random into training and test sets in a 7:3 ratio. In addition, the study compared T-cell repertoires in thyroid tissue and in blood from roughly six Graves' hyperthyroidism patients. Following sampling, methimazole starting at 30 mg daily was given to hyperthyroidism patients, and high-dose intravenous methylprednisolone was given to ophthalmopathy patients. According to the paper, TCR Vbeta CDR3 sequencing was carried out on about 140 peripheral blood samples, which came from 40 to 45 ophthalmopathy, some 73 hyperthyroidism and roughly 17 progressor patients. Overall study results and their limits: No statistical method was used to set the sample size in advance, and investigators knew the group allocation. Blood samples also contained most of the expanded thyroid clonotypes (frequency above 0.001), which suggests that blood repertoires may reflect thyroid immune responses. A 13 V-J signature model separated ophthalmopathy from stable hyperthyroidism, with about 88% sensitivity and around 84% specificity in cross-validation and 80%/75% in testing. In validation, the model predicted progression to ophthalmopathy with roughly 70% sensitivity and less than 80% specificity, a median of roughly seven months before onset.

Ophthalmopathy patients had moderately to severely active disease, Clinical Activity Score of at least 3, NOSPECS grade of at least 4, and duration under 3 months. Exclusion was applied to patients with uncontrolled infections, other autoimmune diseases, pregnancy or lactation. Diagnoses were based on clinical symptoms, serum thyroxine and TRAb, thyroid ultrasound and orbital computed tomography. Ficoll-Paque density gradient centrifugation was used to isolate PBMCs from approximately 11 ml of fresh peripheral blood. Total RNA was extracted with Trizol reagent, and quality was checked on an Agilent 2100 Bioanalyzer. From the germline V gene (reference sequence), CDR1 is SEHNR and CDR2 is FQNEAQ. The CDR3 numbers 13 residues from cysteine through phenylalanine. Of all the DNA, just the CDR3 is kept, 39 bases in frame from base 1. V is clipped by 4 bases and J by 4 bases, and the sequence between their germline boundaries is 10 bases long.

The chain employs TRBV7-9 and TRBJ1-2, with no confident D gene call. The material sequenced was blood. The TCR originated in a man between 50 and 59 years old with Graves' ophthalmopathy. The CDR3 in this case is CASSSADRYGYTF. The DNA sequence is TGTGCCAGCAGCTCAGCCGATCGCTATGGCTACACCTTC.